The T cell receptor beta chain described here comes from a study of neurological immune-mediated disorders. The sample holds many counts of this clonotype. Antigen: not known. Study outcomes and limitations: Falling below healthy controls, multiple sclerosis showed the least TCR clonal expansion, while HTLV-1-associated myelopathy showed the most.

TCRdb re-called the 5' RACE reads with MiXCR, one entry per CDR3 protein. The top ten hold around 3.5% of the sample, which has about 62,000 distinct CDR3 sequences, around 4.7% seen once. The CDR3 length is 13 residues. Germline V gene lookup returns CDR1 SGHAT and CDR2 FQDESV (reference sequence). V dropped 5 bases and J dropped 9 bases, with 11 bases sitting between them. The receptor comes from a woman between 45 and 65 years old with multiple sclerosis. This rearrangement joins TRBV11-1 to TRBJ1-6, with no clear D. What was sequenced was PBMCs. CDR3 region: CASSEGGASPLHF. The DNA for the CDR3 is TGTGCCAGCAGCGAAGGAGGAGCTTCACCCCTCCACTTT.